The clone carrying this TCR beta chain was observed a few times. Its antigen remains unidentified. TCRdb reanalysed the 5' RACE reads using MiXCR and keeps one entry per CDR3 protein. The table has about 210,000 distinct CDR3 sequences, roughly 10% seen once. Germline V gene data show CDR1 as SGHTA and CDR2 as FQGTGA. V lost 1 base, J lost 3 bases, and 11 bases lay in between. This CDR3 contains 15 residues. This entry belongs to a study of T-cell memory formation after mild COVID-19. Notes on the study in general: Most CD4+ clones that shrank were in CM and EM, while CD8+ ones turned up in EMRA.

Material for sequencing was PBMCs or a T cell subset sorted from them (not recorded which). The receptor was isolated from a man between 18 and 35 years old who had mild COVID-19 (a few samples of this study predate the infection). Cell type and time point are not known. The chain employs TRBV7-3 and TRBJ2-3, with TRBD1 as a possible D gene (6 bases). Here the CDR3 reads CASSLMGGQTDTQYF. CDR3 nucleotide sequence: TGTGCCAGCAGCTTAATGGGCGGACAGACAGATACGCAGTATTTT.